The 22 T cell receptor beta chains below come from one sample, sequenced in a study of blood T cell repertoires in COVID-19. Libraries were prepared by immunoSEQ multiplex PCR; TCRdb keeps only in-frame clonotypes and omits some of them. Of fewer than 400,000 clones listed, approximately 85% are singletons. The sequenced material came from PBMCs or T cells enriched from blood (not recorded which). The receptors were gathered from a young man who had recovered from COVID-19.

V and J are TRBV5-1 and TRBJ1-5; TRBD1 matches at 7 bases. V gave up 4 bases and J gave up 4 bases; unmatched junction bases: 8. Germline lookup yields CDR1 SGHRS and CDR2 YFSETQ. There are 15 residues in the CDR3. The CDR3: CASSLEGQRNQPQHF. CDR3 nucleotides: TGCGCCAGCAGCCTGGAGGGACAGAGAAATCAGCCCCAGCATTTT.

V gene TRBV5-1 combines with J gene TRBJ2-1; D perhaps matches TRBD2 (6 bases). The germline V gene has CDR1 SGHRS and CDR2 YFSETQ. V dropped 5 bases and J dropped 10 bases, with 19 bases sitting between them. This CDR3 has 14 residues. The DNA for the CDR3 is TGCGCCAGCAGAGGTTCGGGGGAGCTTACAGAGCAGTTCTTC. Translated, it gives CASRGSGELTEQFF. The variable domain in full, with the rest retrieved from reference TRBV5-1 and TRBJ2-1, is KAGVTQTPRYLIKTRGQQVTLSCSPISGHRSVSWYQQTPGQGLQFLFEYFSETQRNKGNFPGRFSGRQFSNSRSEMNVSTLELGDSALYLCASRGSGELTEQFFGPGTRLTVL.

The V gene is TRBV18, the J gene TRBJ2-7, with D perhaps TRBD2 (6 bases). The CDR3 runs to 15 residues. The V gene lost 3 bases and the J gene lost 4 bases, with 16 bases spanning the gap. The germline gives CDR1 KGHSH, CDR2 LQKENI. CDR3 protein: CASSPTGGASYEQYF. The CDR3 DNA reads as TGTGCCAGCTCACCGACCGGAGGGGCCAGTTACGAGCAGTACTTC.

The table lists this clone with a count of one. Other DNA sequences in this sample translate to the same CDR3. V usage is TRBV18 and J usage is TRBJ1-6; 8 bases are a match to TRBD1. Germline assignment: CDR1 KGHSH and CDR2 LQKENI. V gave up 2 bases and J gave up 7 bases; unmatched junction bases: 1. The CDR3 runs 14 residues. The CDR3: CASSPGTGNSPLHF. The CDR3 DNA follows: TGTGCCAGCTCACCAGGGACAGGAAATTCACCCCTCCACTTT.

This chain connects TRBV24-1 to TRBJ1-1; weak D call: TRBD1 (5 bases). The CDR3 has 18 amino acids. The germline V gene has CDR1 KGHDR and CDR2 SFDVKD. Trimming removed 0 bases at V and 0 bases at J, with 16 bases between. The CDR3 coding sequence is TGTGCCACCAGTGATTTGCGGGGGTACCCTACGCTGAACACTGAAGCTTTCTTT. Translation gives CATSDLRGYPTLNTEAFF.

CDR3 bases: TGTGCCAGCAGCTCCCCAGACAGGGGGGGCTGGAATGAGCAGTTCTTC. It specifies CASSSPDRGGWNEQFF. V gene TRBV7-9 combines with J gene TRBJ2-1; 9 bases fit TRBD1. This CDR3 has 16 amino acids. Germline lookup yields CDR1 SEHNR and CDR2 FQNEAQ (reference sequence). With 4 bases clipped from V and 7 bases from J, the junction kept 11 bases outside the gene matches.

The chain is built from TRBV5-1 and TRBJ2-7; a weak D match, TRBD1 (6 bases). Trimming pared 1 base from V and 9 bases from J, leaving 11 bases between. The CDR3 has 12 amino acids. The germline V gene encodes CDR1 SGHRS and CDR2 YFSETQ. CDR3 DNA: TGCGCCAGCAGCTTGACGTCGGACAGGCAGTACTTC. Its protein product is CASSLTSDRQYF.

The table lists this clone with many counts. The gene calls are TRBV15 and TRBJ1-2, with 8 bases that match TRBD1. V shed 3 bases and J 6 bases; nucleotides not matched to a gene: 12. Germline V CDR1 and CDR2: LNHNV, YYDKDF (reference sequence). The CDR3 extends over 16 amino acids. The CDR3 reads CATSRDPGRGLDGYTF. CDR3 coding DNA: TGTGCCACCAGCAGGGATCCGGGCAGGGGGCTGGATGGCTACACCTTC.

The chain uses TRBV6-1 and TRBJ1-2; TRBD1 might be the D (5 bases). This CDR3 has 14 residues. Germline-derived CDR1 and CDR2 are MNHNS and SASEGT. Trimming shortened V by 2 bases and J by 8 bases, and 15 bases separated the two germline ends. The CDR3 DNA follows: TGTGCCAGCAGTGAACGGGCAGGGCGTTCGGGCTACACCTTC. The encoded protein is CASSERAGRSGYTF.

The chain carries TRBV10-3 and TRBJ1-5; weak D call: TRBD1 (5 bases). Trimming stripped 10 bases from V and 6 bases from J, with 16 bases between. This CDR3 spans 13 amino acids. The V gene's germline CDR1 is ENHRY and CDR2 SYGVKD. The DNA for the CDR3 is TGTGCCACCGGGGCGATGGGAGGTCAGCCCCAGCATTTT. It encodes CATGAMGGQPQHF.

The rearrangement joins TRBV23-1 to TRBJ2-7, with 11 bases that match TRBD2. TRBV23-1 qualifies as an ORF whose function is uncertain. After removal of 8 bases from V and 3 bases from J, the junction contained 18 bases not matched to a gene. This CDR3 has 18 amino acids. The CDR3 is CASGSGGAHLKLFYEQYF. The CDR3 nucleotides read TGCGCCAGCGGTAGCGGGGGGGCCCATTTAAAGTTATTCTACGAGCAGTACTTC.

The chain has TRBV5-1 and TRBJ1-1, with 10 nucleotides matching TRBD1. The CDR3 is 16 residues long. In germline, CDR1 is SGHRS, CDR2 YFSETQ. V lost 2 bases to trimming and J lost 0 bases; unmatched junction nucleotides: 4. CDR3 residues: CASSFGQGGMNTEAFF. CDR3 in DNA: TGCGCCAGCAGCTTTGGACAGGGGGGGATGAACACTGAAGCTTTCTTT.

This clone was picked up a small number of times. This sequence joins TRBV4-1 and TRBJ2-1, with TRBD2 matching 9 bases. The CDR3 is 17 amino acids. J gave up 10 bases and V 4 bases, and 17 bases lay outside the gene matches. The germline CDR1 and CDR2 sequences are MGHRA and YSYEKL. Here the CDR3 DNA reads TGCGCCAGCAGCCCCCATTCCGGCGGGGGGGCCATAGAAGAGCAGTTCTTC. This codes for CASSPHSGGGAIEEQFF.

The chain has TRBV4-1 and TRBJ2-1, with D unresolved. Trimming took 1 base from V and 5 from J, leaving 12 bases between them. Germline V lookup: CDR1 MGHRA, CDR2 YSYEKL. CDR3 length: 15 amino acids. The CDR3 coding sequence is TGCGCCAGCAGCCAAGTTGGCCTTCAAAACAATGAGCAGTTCTTC. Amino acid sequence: CASSQVGLQNNEQFF.

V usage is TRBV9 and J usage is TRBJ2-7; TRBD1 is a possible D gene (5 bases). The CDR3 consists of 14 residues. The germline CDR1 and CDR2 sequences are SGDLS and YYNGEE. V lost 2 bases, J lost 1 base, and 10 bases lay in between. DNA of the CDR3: TGTGCCAGCAGCGTTGCTACAGGTTCCTACGAGCAGTACTTC. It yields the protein CASSVATGSYEQYF.

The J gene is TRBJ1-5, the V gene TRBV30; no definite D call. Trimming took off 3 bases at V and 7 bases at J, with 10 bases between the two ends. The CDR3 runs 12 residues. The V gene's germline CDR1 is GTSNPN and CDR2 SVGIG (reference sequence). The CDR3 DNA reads TGTGCCTGGAGGGGGTCGGGGCAGCCCCAGCATTTT. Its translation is CAWRGSGQPQHF.

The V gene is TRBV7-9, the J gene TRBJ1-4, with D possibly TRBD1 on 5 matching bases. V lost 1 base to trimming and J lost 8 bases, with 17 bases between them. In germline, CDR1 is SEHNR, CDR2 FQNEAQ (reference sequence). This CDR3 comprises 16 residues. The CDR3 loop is CASSLGTGPLSEKLFF. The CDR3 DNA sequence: TGTGCCAGCAGCTTAGGCACAGGCCCCCTTAGCGAAAAACTGTTTTTT.

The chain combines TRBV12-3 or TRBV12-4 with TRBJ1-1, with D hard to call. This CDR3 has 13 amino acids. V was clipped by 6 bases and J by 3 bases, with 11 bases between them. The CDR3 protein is CASSLYGDTEAFF. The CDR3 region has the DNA TGTGCCAGCAGCCTGTACGGAGACACTGAAGCTTTCTTT.

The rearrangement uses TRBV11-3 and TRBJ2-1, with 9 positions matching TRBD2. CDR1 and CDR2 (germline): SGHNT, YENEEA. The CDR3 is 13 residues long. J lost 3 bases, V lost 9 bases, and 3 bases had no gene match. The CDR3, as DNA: TGTGCCAGTGCGGGGGGGATCTACAATGAGCAGTTCTTC. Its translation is CASAGGIYNEQFF.

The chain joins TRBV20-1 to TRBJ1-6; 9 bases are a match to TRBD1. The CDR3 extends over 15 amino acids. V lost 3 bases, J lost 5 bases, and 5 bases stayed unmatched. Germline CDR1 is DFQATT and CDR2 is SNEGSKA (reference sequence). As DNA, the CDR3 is TGCAGTGCTAGTCGGACAGGGGTAGATAATTCACCCCTCCACTTT. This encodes CSASRTGVDNSPLHF.

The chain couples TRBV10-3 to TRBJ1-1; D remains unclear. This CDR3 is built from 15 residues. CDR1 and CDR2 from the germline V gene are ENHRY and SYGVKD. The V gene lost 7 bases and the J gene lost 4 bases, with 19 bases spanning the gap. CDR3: CAIMNPLLGGTEAFF. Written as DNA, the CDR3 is TGTGCCATCATGAACCCCCTCCTAGGCGGCACTGAAGCTTTCTTT.

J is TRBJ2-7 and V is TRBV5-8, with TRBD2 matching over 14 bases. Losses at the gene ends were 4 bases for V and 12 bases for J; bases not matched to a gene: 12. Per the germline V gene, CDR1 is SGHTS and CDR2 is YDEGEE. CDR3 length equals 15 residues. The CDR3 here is CASSLPGTSGGHGYF. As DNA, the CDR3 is TGTGCCAGCAGCCTCCCCGGGACTAGCGGGGGCCACGGGTACTTC.